These T cell receptor beta chains were read from a single sample in a study of OX40 agonist ivuxolimab in advanced cancers. Generated by immunoSEQ multiplex PCR, the TCRdb table keeps only in-frame clones and is missing some. The sample gives around 51,000 clones, about nine tenths of which show up once; roughly 3.6% is in the top ten. The specimen comprised CD4+ or CD8+ T cells sorted from blood, sampled in a trial of the OX40 agonist ivuxolimab. These receptor sequences come from an adult with an advanced solid tumor such as melanoma, head and neck, liver or kidney cancer. CDR3s include the opening cysteine and the closing phenylalanine or tryptophan. A D gene is named only where the DNA matches it firmly. Clone size is given for some rows only: seen once, a few or many times, or a class if the clone is expanded.

d_call	v_call	clone_size	j_call	cdr3_aa	cdr3_nt
NA	TRBV28	once	TRBJ2-3	CASSTGAVGTDTQYF	TGTGCCAGCTCTACGGGAGCGGTGGGCACAGATACGCAGTATTTT
NA	TRBV6-1	NA	TRBJ2-7	CASSLKYEQYF	TGTGCCAGCAGTCTAAAGTACGAGCAGTACTTC
TRBD2	TRBV2	once	TRBJ2-7	CASLRSFTSGSSYEQYF	TGCGCCAGCCTCCGATCATTTACTAGCGGAAGCTCCTACGAGCAGTACTTC
NA	TRBV5-8	NA	TRBJ2-7	CASSFRDGVYEQYF	TGTGCCAGCAGCTTCCGGGACGGTGTCTACGAGCAGTACTTC
NA	TRBV11-2	NA	TRBJ1-4	CASSLVRGGMEKLFF	TGTGCCAGCAGCTTAGTCCGGGGGGGGATGGAAAAACTGTTTTTT
NA	TRBV5-1	NA	TRBJ2-1	CASSPTDSSYNEQFF	TGCGCCAGCAGCCCCACAGACTCCTCTTACAATGAGCAGTTCTTC
NA	TRBV28	NA	TRBJ1-2	CATSRTEGGRINGYTF	TGTGCCACCTCGAGGACAGAAGGAGGGAGGATCAATGGCTACACCTTC
TRBD2	TRBV25-1	NA	TRBJ2-1	CASSERLGMGGDNEQFF	TGTGCCAGCAGTGAAAGGCTCGGGATGGGGGGGGACAATGAGCAGTTCTTC
NA	TRBV10-2	NA	TRBJ1-5	CASSRDINQPQHF	TGCGCCAGCAGTAGGGACATCAATCAGCCCCAGCATTTT
TRBD1	TRBV2	NA	TRBJ2-3	CAKAGTGGGDTQYF	TGTGCTAAGGCCGGGACAGGGGGCGGGGATACGCAGTATTTT
NA	TRBV7-3	NA	TRBJ2-1	CASSLDGNEQFF	TGTGCCAGCAGCTTAGACGGCAATGAGCAGTTCTTC
NA	TRBV7-2	NA	TRBJ1-1	CASSLFSLNTEAFF	TGTGCCAGCAGCTTGTTTAGCTTGAACACTGAAGCTTTCTTT
NA	TRBV30	NA	TRBJ1-6	CAWSVSGRGSPLHF	TGTGCCTGGAGTGTTTCGGGTAGGGGATCGCCCCTCCACTTT
TRBD2	TRBV7-3	NA	TRBJ2-7	CASSLAGGRSEQYF	TGTGCCAGCAGCTTAGCGGGAGGACGCAGCGAGCAGTACTTC
NA	TRBV6-6	NA	TRBJ1-4	CASSYSRVRTNEKLFF	TGTGCCAGCAGTTACTCCCGGGTGAGAACTAATGAAAAACTGTTTTTT
TRBD1	TRBV5-4	medium-sized	TRBJ1-2	CASSLGGQSYGYTF	TGTGCCAGCAGCTTGGGGGGACAGAGCTATGGCTACACCTTC
TRBD1	TRBV29-1	once	TRBJ2-5	CSARDRALRRQETQYF	TGCAGCGCCCGGGACAGGGCCCTAAGGCGTCAAGAGACCCAGTACTTC
TRBD1	TRBV6-5	once	TRBJ1-5	CASRQGPRGQPQHF	TGTGCCAGCAGACAGGGGCCGAGGGGGCAGCCCCAGCATTTT
TRBD1	TRBV7-8	once	TRBJ2-7	CASRFTGAYEQYF	TGTGCCAGCAGATTTACAGGGGCCTACGAGCAGTACTTC
TRBD1	TRBV6-6	NA	TRBJ1-1	CASSLGQSWDTEAFF	TGTGCCAGCAGTTTGGGACAGTCTTGGGACACTGAAGCTTTCTTT
NA	TRBV6-1	NA	TRBJ2-3	CASSDWRGSTDTQYF	TGTGCCAGCAGTGATTGGAGGGGTAGCACAGATACGCAGTATTTT
NA	TRBV6-1	NA	TRBJ1-2	CASSWTESYGYTF	TGTGCCAGCAGTTGGACAGAGAGCTATGGCTACACCTTC
TRBD1	TRBV7-7	NA	TRBJ2-2	CASSRQGDTGELFF	TGTGCTAGCAGCCGACAGGGGGACACCGGGGAGCTGTTTTTT
NA	TRBV6-5	NA	TRBJ2-2	CASSYQVRGTGELFF	TGTGCCAGCAGTTACCAGGTCCGGGGCACCGGGGAGCTGTTTTTT
NA	TRBV2	NA	TRBJ2-2	CASTGQPTGELFF	TGTGCCAGCACAGGCCAACCCACCGGGGAGCTGTTTTTT
TRBD2	TRBV5-1	NA	TRBJ2-3	CASSLTSGALGAGTDTQYF	TGCGCCAGCAGCTTGACTAGCGGGGCCCTAGGAGCCGGCACAGATACGCAGTATTTT
NA	TRBV5-1	NA	TRBJ2-7	CASSSRVEYEQYF	TGCGCCAGCAGCTCGCGGGTTGAATACGAGCAGTACTTC
NA	TRBV10-3	NA	TRBJ1-5	CAISESLMGSSNQPQHF	TGTGCCATCAGTGAGTCGTTAATGGGTTCGAGCAATCAGCCCCAGCATTTT
NA	TRBV7-2	NA	TRBJ2-3	CASSTGTTDTQYF	TGTGCCAGCAGCACGGGGACGACAGATACGCAGTATTTT
TRBD1	TRBV7-9	few	TRBJ2-2	CASSSSVQGWDTGELFF	TGTGCCAGCAGCTCCAGCGTACAGGGGTGGGACACCGGGGAGCTGTTTTTT
NA	TRBV5-1	NA	TRBJ2-7	CASSPGGGTYEQYF	TGCGCCAGCAGCCCGGGGGGCGGAACCTACGAGCAGTACTTC
NA	TRBV29-1	NA	TRBJ2-5	CSALWVETQYF	TGCAGCGCTCTATGGGTGGAGACCCAGTACTTC
NA	TRBV7-9	NA	TRBJ1-6	CASSSAPRGSYNSPLHF	TGTGCCAGCAGCTCTGCCCCCAGGGGTTCCTATAATTCACCCCTCCACTTT
TRBD2	TRBV6-1	NA	TRBJ2-4	CASRGLAGAKNIQYF	TGTGCCAGCAGGGGACTAGCGGGAGCCAAAAACATTCAGTACTTC
TRBD1	TRBV6-6	NA	TRBJ2-1	CASSRDSYNEQFF	TGTGCCAGCAGTCGGGACAGTTACAATGAGCAGTTCTTC
TRBD1	TRBV19	once	TRBJ2-6	CASRPGQRNSGANVLTF	TGTGCCAGTAGACCGGGACAGAGAAACTCTGGGGCCAACGTCCTGACTTTC
TRBD1	TRBV5-6	NA	TRBJ1-1	CASSLLDQGGTEAFF	TGTGCCAGCAGCTTGTTAGACCAGGGGGGCACTGAAGCTTTCTTT
NA	TRBV5-1	NA	TRBJ2-1	CASSVQGKPGYNEQFF	TGCGCCAGCAGCGTACAGGGCAAGCCGGGTTACAATGAGCAGTTCTTC
TRBD1	TRBV28	NA	TRBJ2-5	CASRGTGSQETQYF	TGTGCCAGCAGAGGGACAGGGTCGCAAGAGACCCAGTACTTC
NA	TRBV19	NA	TRBJ1-1	CASIPAGAPNTEAFF	TGTGCCAGCATACCTGCCGGGGCGCCGAACACTGAAGCTTTCTTT
NA	TRBV5-1	NA	TRBJ2-5	CASSFGTGQETQYF	TGCGCCAGCAGCTTCGGTACAGGACAAGAGACCCAGTACTTC
TRBD2	TRBV27	NA	TRBJ2-7	CATKPAGADEQYF	TGTGCCACCAAGCCAGCGGGAGCTGACGAGCAGTACTTC
NA	TRBV30	NA	TRBJ1-2	CALDRSANYGYTF	TGTGCCTTAGACAGGTCAGCTAACTATGGCTACACCTTC